The T cell receptor beta chain described here comes from a study of cytomegalovirus exposure and HLA in healthy donors. Looked up from germline, CDR1 is MDHEN and CDR2 is SYDVKM. Trimming stripped 6 bases from V and 8 bases from J, with 19 bases between. CDR3 length: 14 residues. This clone turned up a few times. Its antigen is undetermined. General study results and limits: A few chains tied to CMV proved CMV antigen-specific in vitro.

It was with 60 Vbeta and 13 Jbeta primers that the PCR ran. As originally analysed: There were around 80 million unique TCR beta chains by a later count, and some 11 million of them were shared. The repertoire was sequenced with immunoSEQ multiplex PCR; TCRdb's copy has only in-frame clones and lacks some. V and J calls and clone size are those listed in that table; D and trimming were worked out from the DNA. Among approximately 160,000 clones, around 72% were seen once, and the ten largest hold 1.4% to 1.5%. Each donor was healthy, and each was a bone marrow donor. The sequenced material came from PBMCs. This clonotype originated in a man aged 45-60 years in good health and CMV-seronegative. The V gene is TRBV28, the J gene TRBJ1-1; possible D gene TRBD1, 5 bases. The CDR3: CASSTPGGGSEAFF. The CDR3 region has the DNA TGTGCCAGCAGCACTCCGGGGGGAGGTAGCGAAGCTTTCTTT.